This TCR beta chain was profiled in a study of identical twins. TCRdb processed the 5' RACE reads anew with MiXCR; each CDR3 protein has one entry. The repertoire consists of about 530,000 distinct CDR3 sequences, with 12% to 15% occurring once and the leading ten covering roughly 0.44%. Between the trimmed V and J ends, which lost 1 base and 0 bases, there was a span of 12 bases. Germline lookup yields CDR1 SEHNR and CDR2 FQNEAQ (reference sequence). The CDR3 loop spans 17 amino acids. These data also featured in a second study, about yellow fever vaccine responses in identical twins.

This rearrangement joins TRBV7-9 to TRBJ2-2; tentatively, D is TRBD2 (5 bases). Sequenced input: CD4+ T cells sorted from blood. This clonotype was obtained from a woman between 18 and 29 years old in good health. CDR3 sequence (DNA): TGTGCCAGCAGCTTAGTGGGAGTTAGCGCGAACACCGGGGAGCTGTTTTTT. Amino acid sequence: CASSLVGVSANTGELFF. Combining the CDR3 with reference TRBV7-9 and TRBJ2-2 gives the whole variable domain DTGVSQNPRHKITKRGQNVTFRCDPISEHNRLYWYRQTLGQGPEFLTYFQNEAQLEKSRLLSDRFSAERPKGSFSTLEIQRTEQGDSAMYLCASSLVGVSANTGELFFGEGSRLTVL.